The 10 T cell receptor beta chains below were found in one sample sequenced in a study of shared clonotypes between healthy human individuals. Here immunoSEQ multiplex PCR was the method, and the copy in TCRdb shows in-frame clones only, minus some. The sample includes some 240,000 clones, 60% to 80% of them seen just once. The sample taken for sequencing was memory CD4+ T cells sorted from blood. Subset: CD45RA-negative fraction. The receptors shown here come from a man aged 25-45 years in good health.

In this sample, this clone turned up once. The chain is built from TRBV18 and TRBJ2-2; no clear D. Germline CDR1 KGHSH, CDR2 LQKENI. The CDR3 covers 16 residues. V gave up 0 bases and J gave up 0 bases, with 8 bases separating them. CDR3 residues: CASSPPAVANTGELFF. The CDR3 nucleotides read TGTGCCAGCTCACCACCGGCAGTGGCGAACACCGGGGAGCTGTTTTTT.

The chain links TRBV25-1 to TRBJ2-3; D is undetermined. V was shortened by 7 bases and J by 0 bases, with 11 bases between the two germline ends. CDR1 is MGHDK, CDR2 SYGVNS, per germline. The CDR3 has 14 amino acids. The CDR3 sequence is CASTAELSTDTQYF. CDR3 DNA sequence: TGTGCCAGCACCGCGGAGCTAAGCACAGATACGCAGTATTTT.

The gene calls are TRBV7-2 and TRBJ2-7, with D tentatively TRBD2 (5 bases). This CDR3 is built from 14 residues. The germline CDR1 and CDR2 sequences are SGHTA and FQGNSA. Between the trimmed V and J ends, which lost 5 bases and 6 bases, there was a span of 17 bases. In nucleotides, the CDR3 is TGTGCCAGCAGCGCGGGTGCCCGCCTGGGCGAGCAGTACTTC. It yields the protein CASSAGARLGEQYF.

This chain joins TRBV7-6 and TRBJ2-7; D is tentatively TRBD1 or TRBD2 (5 bases each). The CDR3 consists of 13 residues. CDR1 is SGHVS and CDR2 is FNYEAQ in the germline V gene. V was clipped by 5 bases and J by 5 bases, with 13 bases between them. The CDR3 DNA reads TGTGCCAGCAGCCAAATAGAGGGGAACGAGCAGTACTTC. It translates to CASSQIEGNEQYF.

This clone was counted ten times or more. The chain carries TRBV2 and TRBJ2-3; 7 bases are a match to TRBD1. Germline values: CDR1 SNHLY, CDR2 FYNNEI. V gave up 3 bases and J gave up 1 base; unmatched junction bases: 4. This CDR3 spans 15 amino acids. The CDR3 loop reads CASSDVGQGTDTQYF. The CDR3 DNA reads as TGTGCCAGCAGTGATGTAGGACAGGGCACAGATACGCAGTATTTT.

The V gene is TRBV30, the J gene TRBJ1-1, with 9 bases lining up with TRBD1. The CDR3 has 14 residues. Germline CDR1 is GTSNPN and CDR2 is SVGIG (reference sequence). The V gene end was trimmed by 4 bases and the J gene end by 1 base; junction bases not matched to a gene: 4. The CDR3 DNA reads TGTGCCTGGAAACCGGGACAGGGGAACACTGAAGCTTTCTTT. This codes for CAWKPGQGNTEAFF.

The DNA for the CDR3 is TGTGCCAGCAGTGCGCTGGGGTATGGGACTGAAGCTTTCTTT. Translated: CASSALGYGTEAFF. This chain joins TRBV2 and TRBJ1-1; D remains ambiguous. Germline values: CDR1 SNHLY, CDR2 FYNNEI. V was cut by 4 bases and J by 5 bases, with 14 bases left in between. The CDR3 loop spans 14 amino acids.

This clone showed up just once. J is TRBJ2-7 and V is TRBV7-8; a weak D match, TRBD1 (6 bases). The CDR3 sequence is 15 residues long. Deletions cut 5 bases from V and 4 bases from J, with 18 bases between. The germline V gene has CDR1 SGHVS and CDR2 FQNEAQ. The CDR3 DNA reads TGTGCCAGCAGCCACCTTTCGAATACAGGGTACGAGCAGTACTTC. Translation gives CASSHLSNTGYEQYF.

The chain uses TRBV5-1 and TRBJ1-1; no reliable D call. V shed 4 bases and J shed 0 bases, with 13 bases lying between them. This CDR3 has 15 amino acids. Looked up from germline, CDR1 is SGHRS and CDR2 is YFSETQ. The CDR3 reads CASSPIPSMNTEAFF. CDR3 bases: TGCGCCAGCAGCCCGATTCCCAGTATGAACACTGAAGCTTTCTTT.

This chain joins TRBV30 and TRBJ2-7; 7 bases fit TRBD2. CDR1 and CDR2 from the germline V gene are GTSNPN and SVGIG (reference sequence). The CDR3 sequence is 13 residues long. V dropped 4 bases and J dropped 0; count of bases not matched to a gene: 3. CDR3 protein: CAWNPGGSYEQYF. CDR3 coding DNA: TGTGCCTGGAATCCGGGAGGCTCCTACGAGCAGTACTTC.